This T cell receptor (beta chain) was identified in a study of blood T cell repertoires in COVID-19. Across the whole study: The study drew acute and convalescent COVID-19 samples from the United States, Italy and Spain. T cells, B-cell-depleted T cells, or PBMCs provided the cDNA or gDNA that served as material.

How the authors handled the data: Nucleated cell number was recorded as an estimate derived from reference gene primer amplification. Clones were sequenced by immunoSEQ multiplex PCR, and TCRdb holds only the in-frame ones, with some missing. The DNA gave D and trimming, while V, J and clone size come from that table. This table holds about 65,000 clones, about 77% found once. The receptor's source is a human donor in a cohort sampled during active COVID-19. Sequenced sample: peripheral blood.

CDR3 in DNA: TGTGCCAGTAGTCCCGGACTAGCGGGGTACAATGAGCAGTTCTTC. Encoded protein: CASSPGLAGYNEQFF. The chain uses TRBV19 and TRBJ2-1, with 12 bases identical to TRBD2. Trimming at V came to 5 bases and at J to 4 bases, leaving 3 bases not matched to a gene. This CDR3 is built from 15 residues. The germline V gene encodes CDR1 LNHDA and CDR2 SQIVND (reference sequence).